This T cell receptor (beta chain) was observed in a study of T-cell reconstitution after alpha-beta-depleted transplantation in children. Unique molecular identifiers were incorporated when the TCRbeta library was constructed. One entry per CDR3 protein, called by TCRdb with MiXCR from the PCR reads. The sample carries fewer than 550,000 distinct CDR3 sequences, roughly 10% recorded once. Germline assignment: CDR1 MNHEY and CDR2 SMNVEV (reference sequence). V shed 3 bases, J shed 4 bases, and the junction held 14 bases outside the gene matches. The CDR3 sequence is 17 residues long. This clonotype was sampled from a female patient aged 2 to 10 who had a stem cell transplant for aplastic anemia, so the T cells may come from the graft donor. The chain couples TRBV27 to TRBJ1-2; 7 bases agree with TRBD1. The starting material was PBMCs, mostly from graft donor cells, obtained 180 days after TCRalphabeta/CD19-depleted stem cell transplant. This CDR3 reads CASSFALPGQPSYGYTF. In DNA, the CDR3 is TGTGCCAGCAGTTTTGCCCTCCCGGGACAGCCCTCCTATGGCTACACCTTC.